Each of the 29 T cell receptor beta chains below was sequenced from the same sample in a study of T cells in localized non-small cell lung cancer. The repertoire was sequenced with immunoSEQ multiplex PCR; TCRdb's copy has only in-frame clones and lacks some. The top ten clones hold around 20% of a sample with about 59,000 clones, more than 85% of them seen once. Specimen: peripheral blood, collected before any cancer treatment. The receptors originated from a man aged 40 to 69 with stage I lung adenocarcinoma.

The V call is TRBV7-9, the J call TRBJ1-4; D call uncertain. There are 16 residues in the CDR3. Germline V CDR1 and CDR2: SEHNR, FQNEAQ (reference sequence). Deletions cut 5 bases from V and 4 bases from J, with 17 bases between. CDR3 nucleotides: TGTGCCAGCAGCCCACCGGGATGGCAGATTAATGAAAAACTGTTTTTT. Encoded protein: CASSPPGWQINEKLFF.

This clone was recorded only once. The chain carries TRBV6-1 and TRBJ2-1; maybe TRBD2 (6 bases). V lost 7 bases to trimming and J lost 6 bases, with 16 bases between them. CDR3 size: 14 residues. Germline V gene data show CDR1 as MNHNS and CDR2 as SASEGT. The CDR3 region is CASIGRQVINEQFF. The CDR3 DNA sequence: TGTGCCAGCATAGGGAGGCAGGTGATCAATGAGCAGTTCTTC.

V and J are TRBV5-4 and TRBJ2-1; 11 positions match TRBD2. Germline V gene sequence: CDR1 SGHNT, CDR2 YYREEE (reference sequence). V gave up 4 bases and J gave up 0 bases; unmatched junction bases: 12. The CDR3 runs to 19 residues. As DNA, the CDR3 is TGTGCCAGCAGCCGCTTATTACTAGCGGGGGATAGCTCCTACAATGAGCAGTTCTTC. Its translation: CASSRLLLAGDSSYNEQFF.

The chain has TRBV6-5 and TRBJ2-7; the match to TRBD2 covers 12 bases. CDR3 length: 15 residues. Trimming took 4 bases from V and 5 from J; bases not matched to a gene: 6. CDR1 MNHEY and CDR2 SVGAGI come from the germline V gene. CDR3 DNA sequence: TGTGCCAGCAGTTTCGGACTAGCGGGATCCCACGAGCAGTACTTC. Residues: CASSFGLAGSHEQYF.

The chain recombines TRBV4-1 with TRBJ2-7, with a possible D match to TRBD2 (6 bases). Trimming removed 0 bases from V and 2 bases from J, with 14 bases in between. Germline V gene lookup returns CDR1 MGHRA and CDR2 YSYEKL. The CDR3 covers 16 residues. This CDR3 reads CASSQEGAGLAYEQYF. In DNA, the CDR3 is TGCGCCAGCAGCCAAGAAGGGGCGGGACTGGCCTACGAGCAGTACTTC.

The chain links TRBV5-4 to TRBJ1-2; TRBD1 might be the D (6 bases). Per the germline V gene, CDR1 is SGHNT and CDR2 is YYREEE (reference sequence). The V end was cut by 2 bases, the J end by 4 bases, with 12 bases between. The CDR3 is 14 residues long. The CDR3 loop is CASSFPGQLYGYTF. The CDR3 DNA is TGTGCCAGCAGCTTCCCAGGACAGCTCTATGGCTACACCTTC.

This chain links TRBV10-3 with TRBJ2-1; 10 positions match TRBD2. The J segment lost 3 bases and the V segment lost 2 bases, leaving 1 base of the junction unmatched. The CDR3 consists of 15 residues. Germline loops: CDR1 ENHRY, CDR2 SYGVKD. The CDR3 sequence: CAISEGLAVYNEQFF. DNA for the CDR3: TGTGCCATCAGTGAGGGACTAGCGGTCTACAATGAGCAGTTCTTC.

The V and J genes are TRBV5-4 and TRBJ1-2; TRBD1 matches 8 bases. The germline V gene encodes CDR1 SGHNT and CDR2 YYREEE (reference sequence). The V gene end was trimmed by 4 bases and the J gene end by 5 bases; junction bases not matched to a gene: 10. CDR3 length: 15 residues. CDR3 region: CASSVDRGRGYGYTF. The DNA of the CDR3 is TGTGCCAGCAGCGTAGACAGGGGCCGCGGGTATGGCTACACCTTC.

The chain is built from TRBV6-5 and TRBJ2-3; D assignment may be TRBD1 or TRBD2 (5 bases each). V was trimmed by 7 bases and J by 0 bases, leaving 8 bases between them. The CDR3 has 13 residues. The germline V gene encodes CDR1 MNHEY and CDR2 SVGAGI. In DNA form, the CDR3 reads TGTGCCAGCACGGGACCAAGCACAGATACGCAGTATTTT. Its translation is CASTGPSTDTQYF.

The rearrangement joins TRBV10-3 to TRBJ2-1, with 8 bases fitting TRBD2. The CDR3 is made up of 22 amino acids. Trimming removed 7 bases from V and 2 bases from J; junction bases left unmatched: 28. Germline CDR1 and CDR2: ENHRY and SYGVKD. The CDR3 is CAINGDHIAGTPRSSPYNEQFF. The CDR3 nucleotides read TGTGCCATCAATGGGGACCACATAGCGGGAACCCCGAGAAGTTCCCCCTACAATGAGCAGTTCTTC.

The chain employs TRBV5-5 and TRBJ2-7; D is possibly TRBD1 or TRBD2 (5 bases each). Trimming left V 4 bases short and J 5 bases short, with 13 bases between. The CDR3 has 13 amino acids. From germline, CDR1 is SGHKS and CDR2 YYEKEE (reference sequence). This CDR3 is CASSPLGAHEQYF. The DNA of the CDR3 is TGTGCCAGCAGCCCCCTCGGGGCTCACGAGCAGTACTTC.

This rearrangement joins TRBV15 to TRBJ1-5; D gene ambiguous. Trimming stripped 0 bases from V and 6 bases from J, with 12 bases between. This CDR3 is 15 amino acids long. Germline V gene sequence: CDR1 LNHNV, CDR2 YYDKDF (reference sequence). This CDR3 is CATSRDSRTGQPQHF. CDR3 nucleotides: TGTGCCACCAGCAGAGATTCCAGGACGGGTCAGCCCCAGCATTTT.

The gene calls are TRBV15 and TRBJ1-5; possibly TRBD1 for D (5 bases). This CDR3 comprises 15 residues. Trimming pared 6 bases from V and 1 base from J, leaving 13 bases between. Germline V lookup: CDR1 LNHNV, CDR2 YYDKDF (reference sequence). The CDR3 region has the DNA TGTGCCACCAGTAGGGGTCCAGGGAGCAATCAGCCCCAGCATTTT. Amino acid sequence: CATSRGPGSNQPQHF. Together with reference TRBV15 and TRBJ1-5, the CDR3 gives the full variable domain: DAMVIQNPRYQVTQFGKPVTLSCSQTLNHNVMYWYQQKSSQAPKLLFHYYDKDFNNEADTPDNFQSRRPNTSFCFLDIRSPGLGDTAMYLCATSRGPGSNQPQHFGDGTRLSIL.

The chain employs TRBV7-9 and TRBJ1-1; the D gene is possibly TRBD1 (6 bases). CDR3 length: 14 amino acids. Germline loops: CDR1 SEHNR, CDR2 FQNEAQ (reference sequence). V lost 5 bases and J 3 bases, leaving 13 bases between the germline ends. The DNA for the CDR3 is TGTGCCAGCAGCCATCAGGGGAGGGACACTGAAGCTTTCTTT. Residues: CASSHQGRDTEAFF.

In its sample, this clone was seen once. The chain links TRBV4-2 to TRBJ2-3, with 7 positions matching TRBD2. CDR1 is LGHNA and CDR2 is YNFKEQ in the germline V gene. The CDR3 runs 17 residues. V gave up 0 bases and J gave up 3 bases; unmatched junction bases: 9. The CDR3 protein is CASSQDLASGRTDTQYF. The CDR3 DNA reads TGTGCCAGCAGCCAAGATCTGGCTAGCGGACGTACAGATACGCAGTATTTT.

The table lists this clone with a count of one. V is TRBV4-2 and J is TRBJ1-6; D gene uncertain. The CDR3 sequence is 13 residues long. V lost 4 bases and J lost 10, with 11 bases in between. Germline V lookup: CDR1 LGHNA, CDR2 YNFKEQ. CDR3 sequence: CASSPSGISPLHF. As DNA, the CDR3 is TGTGCCAGCAGCCCGTCAGGCATATCACCCCTCCACTTT.

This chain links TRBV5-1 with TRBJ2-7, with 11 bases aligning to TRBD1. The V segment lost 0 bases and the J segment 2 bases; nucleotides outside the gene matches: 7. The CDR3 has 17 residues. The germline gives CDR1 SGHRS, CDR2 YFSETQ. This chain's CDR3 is CASSLVSPGQGAYEQYF. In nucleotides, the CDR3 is TGCGCCAGCAGCTTGGTGAGTCCGGGACAGGGGGCCTACGAGCAGTACTTC.

The CDR3: CASSYSKVYEQYF. CDR3 nucleotide sequence: TGTGCCAGCAGTTACTCGAAGGTCTACGAGCAGTACTTC. The V and J genes are TRBV6-5 and TRBJ2-7; D gene unclear. CDR1 is MNHEY, CDR2 SVGAGI, per germline. The CDR3 is made up of 13 amino acids. Trimming removed 0 bases from V and 3 bases from J, with 6 bases in between.

CDR3 sequence reads: CASSYGTGELFF. The DNA of the CDR3 is TGTGCCAGCAGTTATGGCACCGGGGAGCTGTTTTTT. The chain carries TRBV6-6 and TRBJ2-2; D unclear. This CDR3 is built from 12 residues. Trimming shortened V by 3 bases and J by 4 bases, and 3 bases separated the two germline ends. Germline V CDR1 and CDR2: MNHNY, SVGAGI (reference sequence).

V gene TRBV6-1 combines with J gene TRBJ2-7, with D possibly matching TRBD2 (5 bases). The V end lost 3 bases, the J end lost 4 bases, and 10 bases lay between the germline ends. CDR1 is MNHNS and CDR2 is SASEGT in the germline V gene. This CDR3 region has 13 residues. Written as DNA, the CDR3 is TGTGCCAGCAGTGACCCTAGCTGGTACGAGCAGTACTTC. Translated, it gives CASSDPSWYEQYF.

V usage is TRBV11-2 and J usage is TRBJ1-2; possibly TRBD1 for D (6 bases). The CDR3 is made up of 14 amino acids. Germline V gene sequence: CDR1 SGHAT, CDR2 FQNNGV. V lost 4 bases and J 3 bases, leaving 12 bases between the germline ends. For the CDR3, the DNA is TGTGCCAGCAGCTCGGCGGGGGCTCACTATGGCTACACCTTC. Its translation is CASSSAGAHYGYTF.

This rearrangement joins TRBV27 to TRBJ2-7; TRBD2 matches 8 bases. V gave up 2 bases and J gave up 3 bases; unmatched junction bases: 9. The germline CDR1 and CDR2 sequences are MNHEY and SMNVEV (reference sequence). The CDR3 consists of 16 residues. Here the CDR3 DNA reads TGTGCCAGCAGTTTAGAGGGGACTAGTATCCTCTACGAGCAGTACTTC. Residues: CASSLEGTSILYEQYF.

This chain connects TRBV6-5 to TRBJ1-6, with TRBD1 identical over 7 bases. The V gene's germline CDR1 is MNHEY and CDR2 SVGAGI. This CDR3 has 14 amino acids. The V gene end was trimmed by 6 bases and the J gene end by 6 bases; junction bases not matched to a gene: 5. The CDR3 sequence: CASRDGTVNSPLHF. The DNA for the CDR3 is TGTGCCAGCAGGGACGGGACAGTTAATTCACCCCTCCACTTT.

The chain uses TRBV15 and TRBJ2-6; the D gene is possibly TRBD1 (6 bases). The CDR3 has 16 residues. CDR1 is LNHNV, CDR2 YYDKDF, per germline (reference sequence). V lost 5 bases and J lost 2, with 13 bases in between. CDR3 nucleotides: TGTGCCACCAGCTGGCCCAGGGGAACTGGGGCCAACGTCCTGACTTTC. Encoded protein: CATSWPRGTGANVLTF. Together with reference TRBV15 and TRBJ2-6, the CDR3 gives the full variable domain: DAMVIQNPRYQVTQFGKPVTLSCSQTLNHNVMYWYQQKSSQAPKLLFHYYDKDFNNEADTPDNFQSRRPNTSFCFLDIRSPGLGDTAMYLCATSWPRGTGANVLTFGAGSRLTVL.

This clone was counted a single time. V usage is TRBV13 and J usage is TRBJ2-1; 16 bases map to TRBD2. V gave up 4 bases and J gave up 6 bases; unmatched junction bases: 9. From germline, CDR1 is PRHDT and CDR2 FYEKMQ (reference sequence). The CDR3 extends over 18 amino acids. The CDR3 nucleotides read TGTGCCAGCAGCTCTAGGCCCGGGACTAGCGGGAGGGCCAATGAGCAGTTCTTC. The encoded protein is CASSSRPGTSGRANEQFF. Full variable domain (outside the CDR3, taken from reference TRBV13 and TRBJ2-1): AAGVIQSPRHLIKEKRETATLKCYPIPRHDTVYWYQQGPGQDPQFLISFYEKMQSDKGSIPDRFSAQQFSDYHSELNMSSLELGDSALYFCASSSRPGTSGRANEQFFGPGTRLTVL.

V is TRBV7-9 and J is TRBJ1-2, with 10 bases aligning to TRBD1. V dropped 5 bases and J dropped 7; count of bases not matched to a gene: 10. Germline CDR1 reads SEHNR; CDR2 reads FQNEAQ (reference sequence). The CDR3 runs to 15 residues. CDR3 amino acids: CASSDTRDRGAGYTF. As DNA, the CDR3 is TGTGCCAGCAGCGATACCAGGGACAGGGGTGCTGGCTACACCTTC.

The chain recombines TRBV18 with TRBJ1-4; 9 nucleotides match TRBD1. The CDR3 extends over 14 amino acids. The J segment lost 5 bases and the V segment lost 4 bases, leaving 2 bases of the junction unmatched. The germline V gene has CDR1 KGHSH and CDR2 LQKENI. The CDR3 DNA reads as TGTGCCAGCTCACAAGACAGGGGGAATGAAAAACTGTTTTTT. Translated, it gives CASSQDRGNEKLFF.

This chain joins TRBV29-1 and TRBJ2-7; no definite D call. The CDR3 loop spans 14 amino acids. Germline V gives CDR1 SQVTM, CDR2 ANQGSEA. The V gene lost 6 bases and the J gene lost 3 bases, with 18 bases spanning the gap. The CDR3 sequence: CSVPAPLSFYEQYF. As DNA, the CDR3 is TGCAGCGTCCCCGCCCCACTCAGCTTCTACGAGCAGTACTTC.

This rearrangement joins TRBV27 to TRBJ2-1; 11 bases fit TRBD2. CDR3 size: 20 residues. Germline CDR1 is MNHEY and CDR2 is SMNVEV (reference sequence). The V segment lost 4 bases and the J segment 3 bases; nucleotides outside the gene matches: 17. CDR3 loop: CASSSRDSPGLAALYNEQFF. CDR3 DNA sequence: TGTGCCAGCAGTTCCCGGGACAGTCCGGGACTAGCGGCCCTCTACAATGAGCAGTTCTTC.